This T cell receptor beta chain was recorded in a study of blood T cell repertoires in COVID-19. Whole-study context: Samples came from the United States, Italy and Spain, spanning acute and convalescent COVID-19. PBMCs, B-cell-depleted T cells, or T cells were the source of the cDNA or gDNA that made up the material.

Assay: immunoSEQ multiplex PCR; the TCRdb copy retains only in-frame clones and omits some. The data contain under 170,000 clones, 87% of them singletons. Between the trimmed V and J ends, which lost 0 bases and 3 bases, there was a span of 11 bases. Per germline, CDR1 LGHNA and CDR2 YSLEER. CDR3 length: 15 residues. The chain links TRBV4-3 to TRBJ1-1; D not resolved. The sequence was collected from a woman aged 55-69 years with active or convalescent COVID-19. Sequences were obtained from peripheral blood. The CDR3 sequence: CASSQDGVRDTEAFF. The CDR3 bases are TGCGCCAGCAGCCAAGACGGGGTTAGGGACACTGAAGCTTTCTTT.